This T cell receptor (beta chain) derives from a study of blood T cell repertoires in COVID-19. Study-wide context: Some COVID-19 samples were acute and others convalescent; all came from the United States, Italy and Spain. PBMCs, B-cell-depleted T cells, or T cells provided the cDNA or gDNA that made up the material.

In the authors' methods: Estimation of nucleated cell counts was performed using reference gene primer amplification. Sequencing was performed with immunoSEQ multiplex PCR; in TCRdb, only in-frame clones are kept and a portion is missing. V, J and clone size derive from that table, while D and trimming were established from the DNA sequence. The repertoire includes about 110,000 clones, around 79% of them detected once, and under 25% sits in the top ten. The germline V gene encodes CDR1 LGHDT and CDR2 YNNKEL (reference sequence). Trimming took off 0 bases at V and 4 bases at J, with 12 bases between the two ends. The CDR3 loop spans 15 amino acids.

The J gene is TRBJ1-2, the V gene TRBV3-1 (or the pseudogene TRBV3-2); weak D call: TRBD1 (5 bases). This TCR was recovered from a man aged 65-85 years with active or convalescent COVID-19. Sample: peripheral blood. For the CDR3, the DNA is TGTGCCAGCAGCCAAGATTGGTCACAGGCCTATGGCTACACCTTC. Translation: CASSQDWSQAYGYTF.